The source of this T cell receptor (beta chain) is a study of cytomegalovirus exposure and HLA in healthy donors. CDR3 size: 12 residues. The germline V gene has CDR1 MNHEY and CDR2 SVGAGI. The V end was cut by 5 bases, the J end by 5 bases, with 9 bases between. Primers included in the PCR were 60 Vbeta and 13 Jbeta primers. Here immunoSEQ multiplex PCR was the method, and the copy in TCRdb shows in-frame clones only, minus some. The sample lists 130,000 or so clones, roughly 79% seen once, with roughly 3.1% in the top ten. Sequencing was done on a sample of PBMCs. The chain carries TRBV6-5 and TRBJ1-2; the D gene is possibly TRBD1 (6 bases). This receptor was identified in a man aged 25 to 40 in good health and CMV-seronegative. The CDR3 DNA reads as TGTGCCAGCAGTGGGCAGGGGTATGGCTACACCTTC. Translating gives CASSGQGYGYTF.